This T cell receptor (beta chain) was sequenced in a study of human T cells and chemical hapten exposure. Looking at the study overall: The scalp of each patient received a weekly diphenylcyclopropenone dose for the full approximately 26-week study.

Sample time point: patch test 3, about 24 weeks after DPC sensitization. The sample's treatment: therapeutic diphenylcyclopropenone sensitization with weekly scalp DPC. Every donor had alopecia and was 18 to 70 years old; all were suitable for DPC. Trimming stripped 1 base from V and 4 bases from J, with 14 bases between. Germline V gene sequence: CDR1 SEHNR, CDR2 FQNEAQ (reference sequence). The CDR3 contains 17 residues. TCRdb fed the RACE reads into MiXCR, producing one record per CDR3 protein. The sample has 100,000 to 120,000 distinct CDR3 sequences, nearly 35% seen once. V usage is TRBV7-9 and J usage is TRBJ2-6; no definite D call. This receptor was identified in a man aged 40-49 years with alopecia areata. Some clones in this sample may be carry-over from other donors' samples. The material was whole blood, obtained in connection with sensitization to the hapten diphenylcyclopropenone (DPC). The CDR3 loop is CASSLGAGPRGANVLTF. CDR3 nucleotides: TGTGCCAGCAGCTTAGGGGCCGGACCACGGGGGGCCAACGTCCTGACTTTC.